Shown below are 18 T cell receptor beta chains from a single sample sequenced in a study of T-cell reconstitution after alpha-beta-depleted transplantation in children listed by TCRdb under 2016. The library was built by means of PCR. Sequencer: Illumina HiSeq 2500. Molecular barcoding was employed in the preparation of TCR libraries, with unique molecular identifiers being used to normalize TCRbeta repertoire quantification. TCRdb passed the public sequencing reads through fastp at Q25 and MiXCR, retaining productive beta sequences. Each CDR3 protein gets just one entry, which takes the most common genes and DNA from the rows behind it. The sample table records roughly 200,000 distinct CDR3 sequences; 8.5% to 10% of these occur just once. Around 6.2% of the sample is taken by the ten largest. The sample in question was PBMCs from the stem cell graft donor, obtained from the stem cell graft. The source of these receptors is a human donor who donated a stem cell graft to a child with acute lymphoblastic leukemia.

This clonotype came up many times. The chain links TRBV6-2 or TRBV6-3 to TRBJ2-7; no clear D. Deletions cut 7 bases from V and 5 bases from J, with 12 bases between. Per the germline V gene, CDR1 is MNHEY and CDR2 is SVGEGT. This CDR3 region has 12 residues. CDR3 sequence (DNA): TGTGCCAGCAAAAAGGTATCCGACGAGCAGTACTTC. Translated: CASKKVSDEQYF.

The chain carries TRBV11-2 and TRBJ2-7, with 7 bases fitting TRBD2. Germline V gene lookup returns CDR1 SGHAT and CDR2 FQNNGV. Germline trimming cut 5 bases from V and 0 bases from J; bases unmatched to any gene: 10. The length of the CDR3 is 16 residues. The CDR3 nucleotides are TGTGCCAGCAGCCCGATGGGGGGGTTTCCCTCCTACGAGCAGTACTTC. Its translation: CASSPMGGFPSYEQYF.

This clonotype was observed at least ten times. The chain employs TRBV2 and TRBJ1-5, with a possible D match to TRBD1 (5 bases). The length of the CDR3 is 15 residues. V lost 3 bases, J lost 2 bases, and 11 bases lay in between. Germline CDR1 and CDR2: SNHLY and FYNNEI. DNA of the CDR3: TGTGCCAGCAGTGAGAGAGGGGTTCGCAATCAGCCCCAGCATTTT. Protein sequence: CASSERGVRNQPQHF.

In this sample, this clonotype turned up a few times. V gene TRBV12-3 or TRBV12-4 combines with J gene TRBJ2-5; 9 bases map to TRBD2. The CDR3 spans 16 residues. V was pared by 6 bases and J by 4 bases, with 12 bases of the junction left unmatched. CDR3 amino acids: CASRAPGASGVETQYF. The CDR3 nucleotides read TGTGCCAGCAGAGCCCCAGGGGCTAGCGGGGTAGAGACCCAGTACTTC.

CDR3 nucleotide sequence: TGTGCCAGCAGCTTAGATGCGCCTGAGGTCAATGAAAAACTGTTTTTT. Translated, it gives CASSLDAPEVNEKLFF. This chain links TRBV11-2 with TRBJ1-4; D is unclear. Germline V CDR1 and CDR2: SGHAT, FQNNGV. The CDR3 contains 16 residues. V was shortened by 0 bases and J by 5 bases, with 13 bases between the two germline ends.

This clonotype was counted at least ten times. The genes are TRBV7-9 and TRBJ1-2; maybe TRBD1 (5 bases). The CDR3 is made up of 13 amino acids. The germline gives CDR1 SEHNR, CDR2 FQNEAQ (reference sequence). V was pared by 7 bases and J by 7 bases, with 16 bases between. As DNA, the CDR3 is TGTGCCAGCATAACCACGGACGGGGCTGGCTACACCTTC. Protein product: CASITTDGAGYTF.

This clonotype has ten or more counts. The chain couples TRBV5-1 to TRBJ2-3; D is unresolved. Trimming took 4 bases from V and 5 from J, leaving 8 bases between them. The CDR3 length is 12 residues. Germline V gives CDR1 SGHRS, CDR2 YFSETQ. CDR3 DNA: TGCGCCAGCAGCCACCGTAGAGATACGCAGTATTTT. Amino acids: CASSHRRDTQYF.

The sample holds many counts of this clonotype. This chain links TRBV4-2 with TRBJ2-7, with D unclear. Trimming stripped 4 bases from V and 2 bases from J, with 12 bases between. The CDR3 is 14 residues long. Germline CDR1 is LGHNA and CDR2 is YNFKEQ. The CDR3 is CASSRELLTYEQYF. The CDR3 nucleotides read TGTGCCAGCAGCCGCGAACTTTTGACCTACGAGCAGTACTTC.

This clonotype came up many times. The J gene is TRBJ2-7, the V gene TRBV20-1, with D maybe TRBD1 (5 bases). CDR1 is DFQATT and CDR2 is SNEGSKA in the germline V gene (reference sequence). With 3 bases removed from V and 2 bases from J, the gap between germline ends came to 23 bases. The CDR3 is 17 amino acids. CDR3 loop: CSARGRDKKESAYEQYF. The CDR3 coding sequence is TGCAGTGCTAGGGGCAGGGATAAAAAGGAATCGGCCTACGAGCAGTACTTC.

V and J are TRBV20-1 and TRBJ1-5, with 7 bases identical to TRBD1. J was trimmed by 7 bases and V by 5 bases; bases with no gene match: 8. This CDR3 spans 13 amino acids. Germline lookup yields CDR1 DFQATT and CDR2 SNEGSKA (reference sequence). The DNA for the CDR3 is TGCAGTGCTCAACAGGGGCCGGAACAGCCCCAGCATTTT. Residues: CSAQQGPEQPQHF.

There are many counts of this clonotype. Here the CDR3 reads CASSQELAGWGNEQFF. The DNA for the CDR3 is TGTGCCAGCAGCCAAGAGCTAGCGGGGTGGGGCAATGAGCAGTTCTTC. The gene calls are TRBV4-2 and TRBJ2-1, with TRBD2 matching over 9 bases. Germline V lookup: CDR1 LGHNA, CDR2 YNFKEQ. V was clipped by 0 bases and J by 6 bases; unmatched bases: 6. The CDR3 contains 16 residues.

This clonotype turned up a few times. The chain couples TRBV20-1 to TRBJ2-1; tentatively, D is TRBD1 or TRBD2 (5 bases each). Trimming took 3 bases from V and 3 from J, leaving 15 bases between them. Germline V gene lookup returns CDR1 DFQATT and CDR2 SNEGSKA (reference sequence). The CDR3 is 15 residues long. Here the CDR3 reads CSARTTGTRYNEQFF. Here the CDR3 DNA reads TGCAGTGCTAGGACTACCGGGACCCGCTACAATGAGCAGTTCTTC.

This clonotype appeared many times. This chain links TRBV6-5 with TRBJ2-3, with 11 bases that match TRBD2. Germline lookup yields CDR1 MNHEY and CDR2 SVGAGI. V dropped 7 bases and J dropped 1; count of bases not matched to a gene: 7. The CDR3 spans 16 residues. This CDR3 is CASTNAGLAGTDTQYF. The CDR3 region has the DNA TGTGCCAGCACCAATGCGGGACTAGCGGGCACAGATACGCAGTATTTT.

This clonotype was seen only a few times. The rearrangement links TRBV6-5 to TRBJ2-3, with D perhaps being TRBD1 or TRBD2 (7 bases each). The CDR3 contains 13 residues. The V gene's germline CDR1 is MNHEY and CDR2 SVGAGI. The V end was cut by 2 bases, the J end by 6 bases, with 9 bases between. The CDR3 DNA reads TGTGCCAGCAGTTACCAGGGGGGGGATACGCAGTATTTT. Translated, it gives CASSYQGGDTQYF.

J is TRBJ1-6 and V is TRBV6-1; TRBD1 is a possible D gene (6 bases). This CDR3 is 14 amino acids long. Trimming removed 1 base from V and 11 bases from J, with 12 bases in between. The V gene's germline CDR1 is MNHNS and CDR2 SASEGT. In DNA, the CDR3 is TGTGCCAGCAGTGAAGGGCAGGGGAGTGCACCCCTCCACTTT. Translation gives CASSEGQGSAPLHF.

The chain joins TRBV27 to TRBJ1-1; TRBD1 is a possible D gene (5 bases). The CDR3 is 13 amino acids. The V end lost 6 bases, the J end lost 11 bases, and 19 bases lay between the germline ends. CDR1 is MNHEY, CDR2 SMNVEV, per germline (reference sequence). CDR3 region: CASRTLGQGEAFF. CDR3 sequence (DNA): TGTGCCAGCAGGACCCTGGGGCAGGGTGAGGCTTTCTTT.

The table lists this clonotype with a few counts. The rearrangement links TRBV5-1 to TRBJ2-4; no firm D call. The V and J ends lost 3 bases and 7 bases respectively, with 17 bases between them. The germline CDR1 and CDR2 sequences are SGHRS and YFSETQ. The CDR3 consists of 15 residues. The chain's CDR3 is CASSSARVNGNIQYF. DNA of the CDR3: TGCGCCAGCAGCTCGGCCCGGGTCAATGGTAACATTCAGTACTTC.

The chain links TRBV2 to TRBJ2-7; D is possibly TRBD1 (5 bases). The germline gives CDR1 SNHLY, CDR2 FYNNEI. The CDR3 runs 14 residues. V was trimmed by 4 bases and J by 0 bases, leaving 10 bases between them. CDR3 sequence: CASSVGRTSYEQYF. DNA of the CDR3: TGTGCCAGCAGTGTGGGGCGGACCTCCTACGAGCAGTACTTC. Looking up the rest from reference TRBV2 and TRBJ2-7 gives the full variable domain: EPEVTQTPSHQVTQMGQEVILRCVPISNHLYFYWYRQILGQKVEFLVSFYNNEISEKSEIFDDQFSVERPDGSNFTLKIRSTKLEDSAMYFCASSVGRTSYEQYFGPGTRLTVT.